The 27 T cell receptor beta chains reported below all come from one sample, sequenced in a study of beta chain features in type 1 diabetes. The isolated RNA, all of it, was reverse transcribed, so expressed TCRB transcripts were what got sequenced. Libraries were prepared by immunoSEQ multiplex PCR; TCRdb keeps only in-frame clonotypes and omits some of them. This table has roughly 370,000 clones, about 14% appearing once. Input material: naive CD4+ T cells from blood. Every receptor here comes from a young man in good health.

The chain employs TRBV19 and TRBJ2-1; TRBD2 matches 7 bases. The germline CDR1 and CDR2 sequences are LNHDA and SQIVND (reference sequence). Losses at the gene ends were 9 bases for V and 0 bases for J; bases not matched to a gene: 5. The CDR3 is 14 residues long. The CDR3 DNA reads as TGTGCCAGCGGTAGCGGGTTCTCCTACAATGAGCAGTTCTTC. This translates into CASGSGFSYNEQFF.

The rearrangement uses TRBV15 and TRBJ1-3; the D is unclear. The germline V gene encodes CDR1 LNHNV and CDR2 YYDKDF (reference sequence). The CDR3 sequence is 15 residues long. Trimming removed 1 base at V and 0 bases at J, with 7 bases between. The CDR3: CATSRVMSSGNTIYF. CDR3 nucleotides: TGTGCCACCAGCAGAGTCATGTCCTCTGGAAACACCATATATTTT.

This chain links TRBV7-2 with TRBJ2-2, with 8 positions matching TRBD1. The CDR3 is 15 amino acids. Germline values: CDR1 SGHTA, CDR2 FQGNSA. J lost 3 bases, V lost 5 bases, and 5 bases had no gene match. The CDR3, as DNA: TGTGCCAGCAGCCGGAACAGGGGGGACACCGGGGAGCTGTTTTTT. This encodes CASSRNRGDTGELFF.

The genes are TRBV5-4 and TRBJ2-3; D possibly corresponds to TRBD2 (6 bases). This CDR3 has 16 amino acids. V lost 4 bases and J lost 0, with 15 bases in between. In germline, CDR1 is SGHNT, CDR2 YYREEE (reference sequence). The chain's CDR3 is CASSPRVSGSTDTQYF. CDR3 bases: TGTGCCAGCAGCCCGCGGGTTAGCGGTAGCACAGATACGCAGTATTTT.

The chain joins TRBV7-9 to TRBJ2-3, with TRBD1 identical over 9 bases. The CDR3 contains 14 residues. The V gene's germline CDR1 is SEHNR and CDR2 FQNEAQ (reference sequence). V lost 8 bases and J lost 5; bases outside the gene matches: 8. This CDR3 is CASGQGRGRDTQYF. The CDR3 coding sequence is TGTGCCAGCGGACAGGGGCGGGGGAGAGATACGCAGTATTTT.

The gene calls are TRBV7-9 and TRBJ2-1; D uncertain. The CDR3 is made up of 15 amino acids. Trimming took 1 base from V and 0 from J, leaving 7 bases between them. Germline V CDR1 and CDR2: SEHNR, FQNEAQ (reference sequence). CDR3 region: CASSLELLSYNEQFF. The CDR3 nucleotides are TGTGCCAGCAGCTTAGAACTCCTCTCCTACAATGAGCAGTTCTTC.

The chain recombines TRBV21-1 with TRBJ2-1; the table gives TRBD2 as D, unverified against the DNA. TRBV21-1 counts as a pseudogene. CDR3 size: 13 residues. The CDR3 coding sequence is TGTGCCAGCAGCAAAGGATCGGACAATGAGCAGTTCTTC. Encoded protein: CASSKGSDNEQFF.

The CDR3 loop is CASSRGARGANVLTF. The CDR3 DNA follows: TGTGCCAGCAGCCGCGGGGCTAGAGGGGCCAACGTCCTGACTTTC. The chain has TRBV6-5 and TRBJ2-6, with D maybe TRBD2 (6 bases). CDR1 and CDR2 (germline): MNHEY, SVGAGI. The CDR3 is made up of 15 amino acids. Trimming pared 6 bases from V and 4 bases from J, leaving 13 bases between.

This clone was detected only a few times. In DNA form, the CDR3 reads TGTGCCAGCAGCTTAGATGTTGGGGCTTCTAATTCACCCCTCCACTTT. Its protein is CASSLDVGASNSPLHF. The rearrangement uses TRBV7-9 and TRBJ1-6, with D perhaps TRBD1 (5 bases). Germline V gene data show CDR1 as SEHNR and CDR2 as FQNEAQ (reference sequence). Trimming cost V 1 base and J 6 bases, with 13 bases left between them. The CDR3 consists of 16 residues.

V is TRBV6-6 and J is TRBJ2-1, with D tentatively TRBD1 (5 bases). V was clipped by 5 bases and J by 6 bases, with 11 bases between them. The CDR3 runs 13 residues. CDR1 is MNHNY and CDR2 is SVGAGI in the germline V gene (reference sequence). CDR3 in amino acids: CASSGADGNEQFF. DNA for the CDR3: TGTGCCAGCAGTGGGGCGGATGGCAATGAGCAGTTCTTC.

This clone turned up a few times. This chain joins TRBV7-2 and TRBJ2-2; D call uncertain. Trimming left V 6 bases short and J 2 bases short, with 7 bases between. Germline V gene sequence: CDR1 SGHTA, CDR2 FQGNSA. The CDR3 contains 13 residues. CDR3 sequence reads: CASRVVNTGELFF. CDR3 nucleotide sequence: TGTGCCAGCAGAGTTGTAAACACCGGGGAGCTGTTTTTT.

The V call is TRBV7-3, the J call TRBJ2-1; D unclear. The ends were cut back, 2 bases at V and 5 bases at J, with 13 bases in the middle. This CDR3 has 15 residues. From germline, CDR1 is SGHTA and CDR2 FQGTGA. CDR3 sequence (DNA): TGTGCCAGCAGCTTACATGGGATTCCTGACAATGAGCAGTTCTTC. Its translation is CASSLHGIPDNEQFF.

The V and J genes are TRBV27 and TRBJ2-3; D unclear. Germline CDR1 MNHEY, CDR2 SMNVEV (reference sequence). V lost 2 bases to trimming and J lost 1 base, with 13 bases between them. CDR3 length: 16 residues. The CDR3 DNA reads as TGTGCCAGCAGTTTAGCATCAAGACGGGGCACAGATACGCAGTATTTT. This codes for CASSLASRRGTDTQYF.

This clone was counted only a few times. The chain joins TRBV4-1 to TRBJ2-1, with a tentative D call TRBD2 (6 bases). The V end lost 0 bases, the J end lost 7 bases, and 13 bases lay between the germline ends. Germline V gene lookup returns CDR1 MGHRA and CDR2 YSYEKL. The CDR3 sequence is 15 residues long. CDR3 sequence (DNA): TGCGCCAGCAGCCAAGAACGTCCTAGCGTGAATGAGCAGTTCTTC. Translation gives CASSQERPSVNEQFF.

This clone was observed a handful of times. This chain uses TRBV6-5 with TRBJ2-3; the D is unclear. CDR3 length equals 15 residues. V was cut by 3 bases and J by 4 bases, with 14 bases left in between. CDR1 is MNHEY and CDR2 is SVGAGI in the germline V gene. The CDR3 loop is CASSYSGWSSDTQYF. DNA for the CDR3: TGTGCCAGCAGTTATTCGGGTTGGAGCTCAGATACGCAGTATTTT.

In this sample, this clone turned up a few times. This sequence joins TRBV15 and TRBJ2-3, with D tentatively TRBD1 (6 bases). V lost 0 bases to trimming and J lost 1 base, with 17 bases between them. In germline, CDR1 is LNHNV, CDR2 YYDKDF (reference sequence). This CDR3 comprises 18 residues. CDR3 sequence (DNA): TGTGCCACCAGCAGAGAAGGGTACACAGGGTTTGGCACAGATACGCAGTATTTT. Amino acid sequence: CATSREGYTGFGTDTQYF. Full variable domain (outside the CDR3, taken from reference TRBV15 and TRBJ2-3): DAMVIQNPRYQVTQFGKPVTLSCSQTLNHNVMYWYQQKSSQAPKLLFHYYDKDFNNEADTPDNFQSRRPNTSFCFLDIRSPGLGDTAMYLCATSREGYTGFGTDTQYFGPGTRLTVL.

This clone has only a few counts. The chain has TRBV19 and TRBJ2-7, with 13 bases aligning to TRBD2. V trimming: 4 bases; J trimming: 1 base; junction bases outside the gene matches: 7. Germline V gene sequence: CDR1 LNHDA, CDR2 SQIVND (reference sequence). The CDR3 totals 17 residues. CDR3: CASSKRTSGRSSYEQYV. The DNA for the CDR3 is TGTGCCAGTAGTAAAAGGACTAGCGGGAGATCGTCCTACGAGCAGTACGTC.

The chain links TRBV9 to TRBJ2-1; D might be TRBD1 (6 bases). Germline CDR1 and CDR2: SGDLS and YYNGEE. Between the trimmed V and J ends, which lost 0 bases and 4 bases, there was a span of 23 bases. CDR3 length equals 19 residues. The CDR3 spells CASSVEGSGTRRSYNEQFF. The DNA of the CDR3 is TGTGCCAGCAGCGTAGAGGGGTCCGGGACACGTAGGAGTTACAATGAGCAGTTCTTC.

This clone was picked up a small number of times. The chain combines TRBV7-7 with TRBJ2-1, with D tentatively TRBD2 (5 bases). Germline CDR1 SSHAT, CDR2 FNYEAQ (reference sequence). CDR3 length equals 15 residues. The ends were cut back, 5 bases at V and 0 bases at J, with 11 bases in the middle. CDR3: CASSRGLNSYNEQFF. The CDR3 coding sequence is TGTGCCAGCAGCAGAGGACTCAACTCCTACAATGAGCAGTTCTTC.

This chain connects TRBV10-3 to TRBJ1-2, with no clear D. V was clipped by 0 bases and J by 0 bases, with 8 bases between them. Germline assignment: CDR1 ENHRY and CDR2 SYGVKD. This CDR3 contains 15 residues. The CDR3 nucleotides read TGTGCCATCAGTGAGTCCTTATCCGCTAACTATGGCTACACCTTC. This encodes CAISESLSANYGYTF.

The rearrangement joins TRBV2 to TRBJ2-3; maybe TRBD1 (6 bases). The CDR3 has 8 amino acids. CDR1 and CDR2 from the germline V gene are SNHLY and FYNNEI. CDR3 nucleotides: TGTGTCAGGGGTACGCAGTATTTT. Protein product: CVRGTQYF. Combining the CDR3 with reference TRBV2 and TRBJ2-3 gives the whole variable domain EPEVTQTPSHQVTQMGQEVILRCVPISNHLYFYWYRQILGQKVEFLVSFYNNEISEKSEIFDDQFSVERPDGSNFTLKIRSTKLEDSAMYFCVRGTQYFGPGTRLTVL.

This clone was seen only a few times. The DNA for the CDR3 is TGTGCCAGCAGCCAAGATACGGGTTACTCAGATACGCAGTATTTT. Translated, it gives CASSQDTGYSDTQYF. V and J are TRBV14 and TRBJ2-3, with no clear D. The germline CDR1 and CDR2 sequences are SGHDN and FVKESK. The CDR3 runs 15 residues. The V end was cut by 0 bases, the J end by 4 bases, with 11 bases between.

Only a few counts were recorded for this clone. V gene TRBV10-3 combines with J gene TRBJ2-1; 14 bases line up with TRBD2. The germline CDR1 and CDR2 sequences are ENHRY and SYGVKD. This CDR3 has 15 residues. J was trimmed by 7 bases and V by 6 bases; bases with no gene match: 5. The CDR3 here is CAIRAGLAGVNEQFF. The DNA for the CDR3 is TGTGCCATCAGAGCGGGACTAGCGGGAGTGAATGAGCAGTTCTTC.

V gene TRBV6-5 combines with J gene TRBJ1-4, with TRBD1 as a possible D gene (5 bases). Trimming cost V 5 bases and J 4 bases, with 11 bases left between them. Germline V lookup: CDR1 MNHEY, CDR2 SVGAGI. The CDR3 extends over 14 amino acids. The CDR3, as DNA: TGTGCCAGCAGTCCGACAGCCAGTAATGAAAAACTGTTTTTT. Its protein product is CASSPTASNEKLFF.

The chain is built from TRBV6-5 and TRBJ1-5, with D tentatively TRBD1 (5 bases). Per germline, CDR1 MNHEY and CDR2 SVGAGI. This CDR3 contains 13 residues. V was shortened by 6 bases and J by 6 bases, with 12 bases between the two germline ends. The DNA for the CDR3 is TGTGCCAGCAGACGAGGGGTCGGTCAGCCCCAGCATTTT. It encodes CASRRGVGQPQHF.

This chain connects TRBV12-2 to TRBJ2-7; TRBD2, as called in the table, went unchecked against the DNA. TRBV12-2 is an annotated pseudogene. The length of the CDR3 is 15 residues. CDR3 sequence reads: CASRGLAGPDYEQYV. The CDR3 region has the DNA TGTGCAAGTCGCGGACTAGCGGGACCAGACTACGAGCAGTACGTC.

This clone has only a few counts. The J gene is TRBJ2-3, the V gene TRBV14, with 8 bases matching TRBD1. The length of the CDR3 is 17 residues. The trim removed 4 bases at V and 4 bases at J, leaving 13 bases unmatched. Germline CDR1 SGHDN, CDR2 FVKESK. The CDR3 DNA follows: TGTGCCAGCAGCCTAAGCGTGGGACAGGTCGCCGCAGATACGCAGTATTTT. Its translation: CASSLSVGQVAADTQYF.